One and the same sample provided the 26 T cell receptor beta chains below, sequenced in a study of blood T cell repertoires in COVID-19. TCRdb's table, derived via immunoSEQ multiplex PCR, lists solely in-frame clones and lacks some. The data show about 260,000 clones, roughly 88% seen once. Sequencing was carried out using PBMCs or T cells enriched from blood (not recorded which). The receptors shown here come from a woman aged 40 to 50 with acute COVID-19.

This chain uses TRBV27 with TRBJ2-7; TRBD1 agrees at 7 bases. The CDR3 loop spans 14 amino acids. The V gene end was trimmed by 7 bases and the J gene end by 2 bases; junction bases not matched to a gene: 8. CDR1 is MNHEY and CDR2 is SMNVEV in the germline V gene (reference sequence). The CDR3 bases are TGTGCCAGCACCCCAGGGGGACCACCCTACGAGCAGTACTTC. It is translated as CASTPGGPPYEQYF.

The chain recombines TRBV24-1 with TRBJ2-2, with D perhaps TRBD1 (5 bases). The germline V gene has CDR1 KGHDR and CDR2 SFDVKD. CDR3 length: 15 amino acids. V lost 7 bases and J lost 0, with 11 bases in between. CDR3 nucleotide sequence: TGTGCCACCAGAGGGCAGGGATCGAACACCGGGGAGCTGTTTTTT. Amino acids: CATRGQGSNTGELFF.

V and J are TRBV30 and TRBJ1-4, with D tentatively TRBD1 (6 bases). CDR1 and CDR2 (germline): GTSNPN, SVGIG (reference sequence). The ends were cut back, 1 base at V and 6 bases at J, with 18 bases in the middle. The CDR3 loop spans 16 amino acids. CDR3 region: CAWSGLSGGWDEKLFF. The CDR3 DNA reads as TGTGCCTGGAGTGGGCTTAGTGGGGGCTGGGATGAAAAACTGTTTTTT.

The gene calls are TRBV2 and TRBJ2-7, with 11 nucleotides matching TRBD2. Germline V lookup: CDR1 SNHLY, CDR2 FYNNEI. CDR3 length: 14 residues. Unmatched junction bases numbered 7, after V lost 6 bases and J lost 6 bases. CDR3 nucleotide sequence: TGTGCCAGCAGGGTTAGCGGGAGGGTGGGCGAGCAGTACTTC. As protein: CASRVSGRVGEQYF.

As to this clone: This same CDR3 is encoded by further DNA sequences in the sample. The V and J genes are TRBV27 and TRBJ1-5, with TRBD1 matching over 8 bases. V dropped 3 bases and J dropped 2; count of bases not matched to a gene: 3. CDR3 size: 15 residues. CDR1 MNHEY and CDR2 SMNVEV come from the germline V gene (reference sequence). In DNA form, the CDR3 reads TGTGCCAGCAGTTTTCAGGGGGCGGGCAATCAGCCCCAGCATTTT. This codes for CASSFQGAGNQPQHF.

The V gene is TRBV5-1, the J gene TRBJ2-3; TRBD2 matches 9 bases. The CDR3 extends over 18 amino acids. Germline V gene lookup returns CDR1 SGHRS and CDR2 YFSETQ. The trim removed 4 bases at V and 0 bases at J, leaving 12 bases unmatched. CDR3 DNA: TGCGCCAGCAGCAGACGACTAGCGGCCAGCTATAGCACAGATACGCAGTATTTT. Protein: CASSRRLAASYSTDTQYF. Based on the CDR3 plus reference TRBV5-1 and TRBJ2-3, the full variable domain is KAGVTQTPRYLIKTRGQQVTLSCSPISGHRSVSWYQQTPGQGLQFLFEYFSETQRNKGNFPGRFSGRQFSNSRSEMNVSTLELGDSALYLCASSRRLAASYSTDTQYFGPGTRLTVL.

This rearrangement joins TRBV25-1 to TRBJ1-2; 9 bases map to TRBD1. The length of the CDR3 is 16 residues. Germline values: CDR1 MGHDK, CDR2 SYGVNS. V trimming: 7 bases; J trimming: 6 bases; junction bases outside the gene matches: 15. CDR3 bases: TGTGCCAGCACTTCCCACACCGGGACAGGGCTCCATGGCTACACCTTC. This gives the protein CASTSHTGTGLHGYTF.

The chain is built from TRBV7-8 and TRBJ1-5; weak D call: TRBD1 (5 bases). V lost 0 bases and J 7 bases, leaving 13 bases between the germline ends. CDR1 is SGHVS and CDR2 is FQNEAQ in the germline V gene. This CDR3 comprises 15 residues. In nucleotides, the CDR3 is TGTGCCAGCAGCTTAGCGACAGACTTGGGGCAGCCCCAGCATTTT. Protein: CASSLATDLGQPQHF.

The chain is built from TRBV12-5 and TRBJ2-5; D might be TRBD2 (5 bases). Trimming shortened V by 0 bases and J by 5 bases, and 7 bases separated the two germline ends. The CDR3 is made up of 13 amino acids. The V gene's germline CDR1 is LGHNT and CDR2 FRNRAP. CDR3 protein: CASGLVSSETQYF. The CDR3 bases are TGTGCTAGTGGTTTGGTCTCTAGCGAGACCCAGTACTTC.

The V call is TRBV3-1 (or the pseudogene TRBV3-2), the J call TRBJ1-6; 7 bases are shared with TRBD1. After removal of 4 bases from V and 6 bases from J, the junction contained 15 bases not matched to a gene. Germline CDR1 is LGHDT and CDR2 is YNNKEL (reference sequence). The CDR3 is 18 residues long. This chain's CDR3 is CASSRPGKTGTVNSPLHF. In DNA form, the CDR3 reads TGTGCCAGCAGCCGCCCGGGGAAAACCGGGACAGTTAATTCACCCCTCCACTTT.

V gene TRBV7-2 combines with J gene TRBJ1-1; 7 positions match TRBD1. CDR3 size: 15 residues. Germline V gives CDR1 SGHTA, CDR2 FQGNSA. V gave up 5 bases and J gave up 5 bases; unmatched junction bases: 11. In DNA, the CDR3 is TGTGCCAGCAGCCGTGTTATAACAGGGGAGACTGAAGCTTTCTTT. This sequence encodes CASSRVITGETEAFF.

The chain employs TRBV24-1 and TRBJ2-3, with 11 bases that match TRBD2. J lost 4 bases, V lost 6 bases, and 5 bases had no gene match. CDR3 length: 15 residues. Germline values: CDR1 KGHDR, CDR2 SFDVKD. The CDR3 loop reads CATSITSGSADTQYF. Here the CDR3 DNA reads TGTGCCACCAGTATAACTAGCGGGAGTGCAGATACGCAGTATTTT.

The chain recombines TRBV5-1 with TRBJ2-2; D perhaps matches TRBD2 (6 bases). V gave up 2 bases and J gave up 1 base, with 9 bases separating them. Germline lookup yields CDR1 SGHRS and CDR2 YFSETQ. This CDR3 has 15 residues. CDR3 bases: TGCGCCAGCAGCTTTGGGACTCAGAACACCGGGGAGCTGTTTTTT. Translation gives CASSFGTQNTGELFF.

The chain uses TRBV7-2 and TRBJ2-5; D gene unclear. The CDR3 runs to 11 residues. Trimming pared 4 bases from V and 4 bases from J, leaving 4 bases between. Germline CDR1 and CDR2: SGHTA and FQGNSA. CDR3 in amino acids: CASSSSETQYF. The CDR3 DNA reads TGTGCCAGCAGCTCCTCAGAGACCCAGTACTTC.

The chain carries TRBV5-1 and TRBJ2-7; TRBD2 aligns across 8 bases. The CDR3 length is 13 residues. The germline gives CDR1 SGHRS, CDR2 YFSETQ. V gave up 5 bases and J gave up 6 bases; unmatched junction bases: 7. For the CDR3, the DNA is TGCGCCAGCAGGAGCGGGGGAGATACCGAGCAGTACTTC. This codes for CASRSGGDTEQYF.

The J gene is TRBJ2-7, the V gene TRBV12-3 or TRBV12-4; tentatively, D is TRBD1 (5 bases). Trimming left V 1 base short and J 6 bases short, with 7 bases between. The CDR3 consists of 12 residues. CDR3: CASSLVGVEQYF. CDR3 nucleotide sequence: TGTGCCAGCAGTTTAGTAGGGGTCGAGCAGTACTTC.

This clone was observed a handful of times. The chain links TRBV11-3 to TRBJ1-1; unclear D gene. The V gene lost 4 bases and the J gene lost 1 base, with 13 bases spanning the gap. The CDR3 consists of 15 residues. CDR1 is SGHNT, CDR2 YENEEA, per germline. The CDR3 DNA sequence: TGTGCCAGCAGCTCCCCTTGGGCCCGGAACACTGAAGCTTTCTTT. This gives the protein CASSSPWARNTEAFF.

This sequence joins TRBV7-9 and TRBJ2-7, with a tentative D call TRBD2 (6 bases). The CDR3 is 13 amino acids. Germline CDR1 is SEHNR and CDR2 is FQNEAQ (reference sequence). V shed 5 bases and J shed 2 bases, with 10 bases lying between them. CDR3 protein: CASSTGGTYEQYF. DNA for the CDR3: TGTGCCAGCAGCACCGGGGGAACCTACGAGCAGTACTTC.

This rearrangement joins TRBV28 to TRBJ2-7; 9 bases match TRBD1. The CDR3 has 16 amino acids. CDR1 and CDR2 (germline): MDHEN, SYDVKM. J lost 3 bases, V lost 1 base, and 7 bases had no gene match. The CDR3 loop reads CASSLYLGQGFYEQYF. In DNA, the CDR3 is TGTGCCAGCAGTTTATATTTGGGACAGGGTTTCTACGAGCAGTACTTC.

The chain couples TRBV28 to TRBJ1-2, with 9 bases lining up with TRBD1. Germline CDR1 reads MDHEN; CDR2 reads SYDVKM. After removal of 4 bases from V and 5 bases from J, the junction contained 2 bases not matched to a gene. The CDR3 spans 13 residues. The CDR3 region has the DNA TGTGCCAGCAGTTCAGGACAGGGGTATGGCTACACCTTC. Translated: CASSSGQGYGYTF.

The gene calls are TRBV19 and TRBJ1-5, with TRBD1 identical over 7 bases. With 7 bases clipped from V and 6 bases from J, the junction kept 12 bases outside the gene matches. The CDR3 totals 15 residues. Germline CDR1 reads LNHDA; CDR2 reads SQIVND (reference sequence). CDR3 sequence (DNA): TGTGCCAGTACCAAGACAGGGACTGCAAGTCAGCCCCAGCATTTT. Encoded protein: CASTKTGTASQPQHF.

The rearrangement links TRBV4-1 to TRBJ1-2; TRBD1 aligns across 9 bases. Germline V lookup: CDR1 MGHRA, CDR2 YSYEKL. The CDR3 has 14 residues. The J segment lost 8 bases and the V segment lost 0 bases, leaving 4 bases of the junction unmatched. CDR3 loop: CASSQEGTGLGYTF. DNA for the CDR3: TGCGCCAGCAGCCAAGAGGGGACAGGGTTGGGCTACACCTTC.

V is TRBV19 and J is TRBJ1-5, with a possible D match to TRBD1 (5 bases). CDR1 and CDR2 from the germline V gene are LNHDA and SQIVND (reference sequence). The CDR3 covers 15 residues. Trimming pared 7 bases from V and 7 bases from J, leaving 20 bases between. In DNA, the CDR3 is TGTGCCAGTACATTAGCAGGGATGGGATGGCAGCCCCAGCATTTT. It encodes CASTLAGMGWQPQHF.

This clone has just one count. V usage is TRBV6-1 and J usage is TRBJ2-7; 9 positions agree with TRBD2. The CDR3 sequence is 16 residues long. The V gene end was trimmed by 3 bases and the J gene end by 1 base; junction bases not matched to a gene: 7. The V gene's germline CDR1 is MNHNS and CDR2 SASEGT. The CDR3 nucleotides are TGTGCCAGCAGTGAGTCTCTAGCGGGATATTCCTACGAGCAGTACTTC. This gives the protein CASSESLAGYSYEQYF.

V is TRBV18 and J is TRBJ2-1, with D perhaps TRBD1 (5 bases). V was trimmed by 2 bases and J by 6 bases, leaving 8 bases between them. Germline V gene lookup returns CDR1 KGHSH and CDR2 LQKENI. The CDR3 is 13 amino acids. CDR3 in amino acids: CASSPWQGNEQFF. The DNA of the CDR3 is TGTGCCAGCTCACCATGGCAGGGCAATGAGCAGTTCTTC.

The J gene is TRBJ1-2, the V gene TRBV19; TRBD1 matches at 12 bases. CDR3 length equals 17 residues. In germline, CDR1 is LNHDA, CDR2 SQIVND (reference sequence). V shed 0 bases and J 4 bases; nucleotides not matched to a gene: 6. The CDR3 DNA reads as TGTGCCAGTAGTATAGAAGGGACAGGGGGCGAAGGCTATGGCTACACCTTC. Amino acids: CASSIEGTGGEGYGYTF. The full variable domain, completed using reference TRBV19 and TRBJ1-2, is DGGITQSPKYLFRKEGQNVTLSCEQNLNHDAMYWYRQDPGQGLRLIYYSQIVNDFQKGDIAEGYSVSREKKESFPLTVTSAQKNPTAFYLCASSIEGTGGEGYGYTFGSGTRLTVV.